What follows are 11 T cell receptor beta chains derived from one specimen sequenced in a study of cytomegalovirus exposure and HLA in healthy donors. PCR primers comprised 60 Vbeta and 13 Jbeta primers. Clones were read by immunoSEQ multiplex PCR, and TCRdb kept only the in-frame ones, dropping some. The table includes over 65,000 clones, approximately 71% detected once. Sequencing used PBMCs. The receptor set was obtained from a man aged 55-75 years in good health and CMV-seropositive.

The chain is built from TRBV4-1 and TRBJ2-5; D not certain. Germline CDR1 reads MGHRA; CDR2 reads YSYEKL. This CDR3 contains 13 residues. V was cut by 2 bases and J by 5 bases, with 9 bases left in between. The DNA of the CDR3 is TGCGCCAGCAGCCAACTTAGGAGTGAGACCCAGTACTTC. It translates to CASSQLRSETQYF.

The chain is built from TRBV7-8 and TRBJ2-1; 14 bases line up with TRBD2. Per the germline V gene, CDR1 is SGHVS and CDR2 is FQNEAQ. With 2 bases clipped from V and 6 bases from J, the junction kept 6 bases outside the gene matches. This CDR3 spans 17 amino acids. CDR3: CASSLNGLAGGLNEQFF. The CDR3, as DNA: TGTGCCAGCAGCTTAAACGGACTAGCGGGGGGCCTCAATGAGCAGTTCTTC.

The chain combines TRBV5-4 with TRBJ1-1; TRBD1 aligns across 8 bases. The CDR3 contains 13 residues. Trimming cost V 4 bases and J 9 bases; bases outside gene matches: 8. Per germline, CDR1 SGHNT and CDR2 YYREEE (reference sequence). DNA of the CDR3: TGTGCCAGCAGCGCCGCCGACAGGGGCCAAGCTTTCTTT. Protein: CASSAADRGQAFF. Looking up the rest from reference TRBV5-4 and TRBJ1-1 gives the full variable domain: ETGVTQSPTHLIKTRGQQVTLRCSSQSGHNTVSWYQQALGQGPQFIFQYYREEENGRGNFPPRFSGLQFPNYSSELNVNALELDDSALYLCASSAADRGQAFFGQGTRLTVV.

This chain joins TRBV11-2 and TRBJ2-7, with D maybe TRBD2 (6 bases). V dropped 3 bases and J dropped 13 bases, with 16 bases sitting between them. Germline V CDR1 and CDR2: SGHAT, FQNNGV. The CDR3 runs 12 residues. CDR3 protein: CASSLAGTFTYF. The DNA for the CDR3 is TGTGCCAGCAGCTTGGCGGGGACGTTCACATACTTC.

CDR3: CASAGLAGGLNEQFF. The CDR3 nucleotides read TGCGCCAGCGCCGGACTAGCGGGAGGGTTAAATGAGCAGTTCTTC. V usage is TRBV10-2 and J usage is TRBJ2-1; 15 positions match TRBD2. The CDR3 consists of 15 residues. CDR1 is WSHSY, CDR2 SAAADI, per germline. V dropped 8 bases and J dropped 7; count of bases not matched to a gene: 6.

The V call is TRBV19, the J call TRBJ2-1; no clear D gene. Germline V gives CDR1 LNHDA, CDR2 SQIVND (reference sequence). The V gene lost 1 base and the J gene lost 7 bases, with 5 bases spanning the gap. The length of the CDR3 is 12 residues. The CDR3 region is CASSIGENEQFF. CDR3 sequence (DNA): TGTGCCAGTAGTATAGGAGAGAATGAGCAGTTCTTC.

The genes are TRBV11-3 and TRBJ1-1, with D maybe TRBD1 (6 bases). The CDR3 totals 14 residues. The germline V gene encodes CDR1 SGHNT and CDR2 YENEEA. V was pared by 1 base and J by 5 bases, with 11 bases between. The chain's CDR3 is CASSLAGQGTEAFF. The CDR3 DNA follows: TGTGCCAGCAGCTTAGCCGGCCAGGGGACTGAAGCTTTCTTT. Full variable domain (outside the CDR3, taken from reference TRBV11-3 and TRBJ1-1): EAGVVQSPRYKIIEKKQPVAFWCNPISGHNTLYWYLQNLGQGPELLIRYENEEAVDDSQLPKDRFSAERLKGVDSTLKIQPAELGDSAVYLCASSLAGQGTEAFFGQGTRLTVV.

This chain joins TRBV11-2 and TRBJ1-4; the D is unclear. V was clipped by 5 bases and J by 5 bases, with 12 bases between them. This CDR3 spans 14 amino acids. The germline V gene encodes CDR1 SGHAT and CDR2 FQNNGV. CDR3 DNA: TGTGCCAGCAGCCAGCGTGGAGGGAATGAAAAACTGTTTTTT. This translates into CASSQRGGNEKLFF.

The chain combines TRBV9 with TRBJ1-4; 9 bases line up with TRBD1. This CDR3 has 15 amino acids. Trimming at V came to 0 bases and at J to 7 bases, leaving 4 bases not matched to a gene. Looked up from germline, CDR1 is SGDLS and CDR2 is YYNGEE. The CDR3 loop reads CASSVGTGDVEKLFF. The CDR3 bases are TGTGCCAGCAGCGTAGGGACAGGGGATGTTGAAAAACTGTTTTTT. The complete variable domain, with remaining parts taken from reference TRBV9 and TRBJ1-4, reads DSGVTQTPKHLITATGQRVTLRCSPRSGDLSVYWYQQSLDQGLQFLIQYYNGEERAKGNILERFSAQQFPDLHSELNLSSLELGDSALYFCASSVGTGDVEKLFFGSGTQLSVL.

The V call is TRBV4-1, the J call TRBJ2-7; 7 bases fit TRBD1. V lost 0 bases and J lost 3; bases outside the gene matches: 8. This CDR3 has 16 amino acids. Looked up from germline, CDR1 is MGHRA and CDR2 is YSYEKL. CDR3: CASSQDGGQTVYEQYF. For the CDR3, the DNA is TGCGCCAGCAGCCAAGATGGGGGACAGACGGTCTACGAGCAGTACTTC.

By sample fraction, this clone is medium-sized. The V gene is TRBV18, the J gene TRBJ2-1; 12 nucleotides match TRBD2. Unmatched junction bases numbered 10, after V lost 1 base and J lost 6 bases. Germline loops: CDR1 KGHSH, CDR2 LQKENI. This CDR3 has 18 residues. Here the CDR3 reads CASSPRTPSGGAPNEQFF. The CDR3 nucleotides are TGTGCCAGCTCACCACGAACTCCTAGCGGGGGGGCCCCCAATGAGCAGTTCTTC.